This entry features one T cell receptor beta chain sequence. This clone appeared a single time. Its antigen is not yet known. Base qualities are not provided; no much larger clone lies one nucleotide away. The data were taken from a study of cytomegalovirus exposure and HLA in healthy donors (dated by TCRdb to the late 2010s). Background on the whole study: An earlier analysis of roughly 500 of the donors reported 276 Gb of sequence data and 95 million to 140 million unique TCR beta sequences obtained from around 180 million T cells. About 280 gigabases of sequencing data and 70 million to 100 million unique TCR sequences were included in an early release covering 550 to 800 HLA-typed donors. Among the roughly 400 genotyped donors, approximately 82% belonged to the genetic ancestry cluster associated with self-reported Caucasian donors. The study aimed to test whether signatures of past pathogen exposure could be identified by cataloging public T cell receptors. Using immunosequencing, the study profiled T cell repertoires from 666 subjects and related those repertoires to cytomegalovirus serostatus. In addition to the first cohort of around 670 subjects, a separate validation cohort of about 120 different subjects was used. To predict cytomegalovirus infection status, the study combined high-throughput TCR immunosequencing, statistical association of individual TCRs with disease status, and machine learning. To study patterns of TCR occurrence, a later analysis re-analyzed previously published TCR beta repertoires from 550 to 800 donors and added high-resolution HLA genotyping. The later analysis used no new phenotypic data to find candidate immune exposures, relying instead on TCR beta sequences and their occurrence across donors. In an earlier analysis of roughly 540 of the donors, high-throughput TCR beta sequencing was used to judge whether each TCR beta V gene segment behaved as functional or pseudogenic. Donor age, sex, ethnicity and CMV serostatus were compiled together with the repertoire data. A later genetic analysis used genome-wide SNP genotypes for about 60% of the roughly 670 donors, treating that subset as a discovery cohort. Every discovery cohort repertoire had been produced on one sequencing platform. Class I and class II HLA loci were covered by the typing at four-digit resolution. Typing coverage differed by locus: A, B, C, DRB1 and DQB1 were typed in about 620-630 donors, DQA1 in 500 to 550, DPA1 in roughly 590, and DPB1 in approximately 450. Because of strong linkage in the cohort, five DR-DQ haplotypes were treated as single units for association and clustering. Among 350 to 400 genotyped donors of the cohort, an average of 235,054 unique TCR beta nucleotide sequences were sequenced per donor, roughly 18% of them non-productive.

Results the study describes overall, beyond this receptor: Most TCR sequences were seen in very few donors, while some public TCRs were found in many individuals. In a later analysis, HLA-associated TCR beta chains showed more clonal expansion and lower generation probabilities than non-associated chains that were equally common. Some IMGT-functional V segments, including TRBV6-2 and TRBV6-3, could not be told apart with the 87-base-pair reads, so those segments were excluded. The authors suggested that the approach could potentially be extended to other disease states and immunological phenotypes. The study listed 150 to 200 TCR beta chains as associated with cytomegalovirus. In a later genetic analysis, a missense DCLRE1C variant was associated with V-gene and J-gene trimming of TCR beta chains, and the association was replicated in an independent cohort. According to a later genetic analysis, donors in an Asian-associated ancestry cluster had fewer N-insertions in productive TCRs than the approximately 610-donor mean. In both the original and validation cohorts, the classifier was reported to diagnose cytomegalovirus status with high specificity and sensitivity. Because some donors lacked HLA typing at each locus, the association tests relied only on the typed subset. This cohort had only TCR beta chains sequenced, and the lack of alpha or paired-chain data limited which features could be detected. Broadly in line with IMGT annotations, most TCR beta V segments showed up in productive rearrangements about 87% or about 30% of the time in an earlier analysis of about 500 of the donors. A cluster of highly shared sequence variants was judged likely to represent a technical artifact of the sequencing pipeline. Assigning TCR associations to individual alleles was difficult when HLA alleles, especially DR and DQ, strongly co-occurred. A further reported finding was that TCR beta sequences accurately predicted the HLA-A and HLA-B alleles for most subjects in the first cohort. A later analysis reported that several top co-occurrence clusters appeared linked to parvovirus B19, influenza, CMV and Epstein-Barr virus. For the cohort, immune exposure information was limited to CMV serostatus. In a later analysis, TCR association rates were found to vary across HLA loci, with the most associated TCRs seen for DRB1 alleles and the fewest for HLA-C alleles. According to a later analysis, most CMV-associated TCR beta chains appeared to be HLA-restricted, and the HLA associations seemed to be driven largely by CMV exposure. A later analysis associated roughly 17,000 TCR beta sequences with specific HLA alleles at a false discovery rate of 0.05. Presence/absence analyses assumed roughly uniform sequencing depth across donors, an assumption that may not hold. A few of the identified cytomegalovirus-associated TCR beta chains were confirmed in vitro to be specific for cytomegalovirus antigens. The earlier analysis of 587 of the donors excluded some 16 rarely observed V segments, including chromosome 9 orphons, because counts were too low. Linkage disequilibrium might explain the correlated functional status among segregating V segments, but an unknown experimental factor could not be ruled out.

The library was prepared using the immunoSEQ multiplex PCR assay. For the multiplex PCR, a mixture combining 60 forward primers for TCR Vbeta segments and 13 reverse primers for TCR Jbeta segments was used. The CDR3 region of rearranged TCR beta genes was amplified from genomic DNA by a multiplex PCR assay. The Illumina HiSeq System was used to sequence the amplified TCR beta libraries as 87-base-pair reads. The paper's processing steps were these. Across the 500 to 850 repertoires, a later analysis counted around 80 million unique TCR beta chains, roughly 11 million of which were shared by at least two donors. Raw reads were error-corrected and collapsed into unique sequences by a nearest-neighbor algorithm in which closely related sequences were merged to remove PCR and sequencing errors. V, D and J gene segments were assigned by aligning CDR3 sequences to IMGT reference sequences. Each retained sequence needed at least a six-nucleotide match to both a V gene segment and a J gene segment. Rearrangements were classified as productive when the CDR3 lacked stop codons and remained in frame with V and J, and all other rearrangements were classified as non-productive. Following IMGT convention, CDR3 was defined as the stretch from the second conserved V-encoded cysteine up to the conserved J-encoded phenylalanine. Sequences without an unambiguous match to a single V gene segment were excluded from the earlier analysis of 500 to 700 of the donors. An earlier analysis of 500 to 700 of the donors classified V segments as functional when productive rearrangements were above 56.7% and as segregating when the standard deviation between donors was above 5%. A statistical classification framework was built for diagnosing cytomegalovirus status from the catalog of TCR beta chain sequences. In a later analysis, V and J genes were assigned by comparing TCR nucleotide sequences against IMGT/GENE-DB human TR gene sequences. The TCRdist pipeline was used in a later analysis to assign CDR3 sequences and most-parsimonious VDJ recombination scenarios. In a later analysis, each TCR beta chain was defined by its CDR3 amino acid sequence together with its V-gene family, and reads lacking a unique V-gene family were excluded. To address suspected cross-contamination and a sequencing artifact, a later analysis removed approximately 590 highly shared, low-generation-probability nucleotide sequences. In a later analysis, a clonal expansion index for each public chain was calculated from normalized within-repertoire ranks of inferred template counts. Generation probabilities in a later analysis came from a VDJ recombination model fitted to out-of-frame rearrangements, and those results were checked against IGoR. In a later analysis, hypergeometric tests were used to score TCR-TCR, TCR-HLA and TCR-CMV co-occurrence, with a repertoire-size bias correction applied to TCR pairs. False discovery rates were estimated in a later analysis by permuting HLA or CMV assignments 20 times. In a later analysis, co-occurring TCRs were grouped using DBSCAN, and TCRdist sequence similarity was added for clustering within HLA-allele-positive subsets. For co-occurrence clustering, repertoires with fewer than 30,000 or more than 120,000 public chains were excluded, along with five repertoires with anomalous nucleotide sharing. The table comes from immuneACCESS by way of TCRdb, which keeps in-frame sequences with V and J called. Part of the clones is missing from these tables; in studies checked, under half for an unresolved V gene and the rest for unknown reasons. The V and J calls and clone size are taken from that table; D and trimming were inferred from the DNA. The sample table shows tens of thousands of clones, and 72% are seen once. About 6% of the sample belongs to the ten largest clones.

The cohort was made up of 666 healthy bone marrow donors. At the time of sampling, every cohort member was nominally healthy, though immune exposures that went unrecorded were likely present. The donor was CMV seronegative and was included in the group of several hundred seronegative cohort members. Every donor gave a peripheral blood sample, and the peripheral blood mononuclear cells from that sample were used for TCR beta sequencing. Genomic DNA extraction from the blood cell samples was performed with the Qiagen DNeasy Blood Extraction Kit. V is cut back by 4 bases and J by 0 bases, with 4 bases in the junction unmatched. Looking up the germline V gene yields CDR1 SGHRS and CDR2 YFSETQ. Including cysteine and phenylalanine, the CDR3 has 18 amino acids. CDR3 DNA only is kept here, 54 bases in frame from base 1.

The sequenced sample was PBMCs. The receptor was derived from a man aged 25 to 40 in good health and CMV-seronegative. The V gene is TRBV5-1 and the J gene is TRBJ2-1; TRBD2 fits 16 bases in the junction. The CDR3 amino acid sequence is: CASSPGLAGGPSYNEQFF. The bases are TGCGCCAGCAGCCCGGGACTAGCGGGAGGGCCCTCCTACAATGAGCAGTTCTTC.